This note documents a single T cell receptor beta chain sequence. Its antigen is currently unknown. This entry comes from a study of Ad26.COV2.S vaccination and SARS-CoV-2 variants. Study at large: Enrollment placed the donor in the COV1001 Ad26.COV2.S trial arm. Once, or twice with 56 days between doses, Ad26.COV2.S was given intramuscularly. General study findings and limits: Vaccine recipients had higher spike-specific TCR breadth than placebo recipients.

Stated treatment: 19 received Ad26.COV2.S at low or high dose, single or two shots; about 5 received placebo; per-sample allocation not given. All samples were drawn on day 63, counting from the first vaccine or placebo injection. Ad26.COV2.S expressed prefusion-stabilized spike from the original Wuhan strain. Assay: immunoSEQ multiplex PCR; the TCRdb copy retains only in-frame clones and omits some. Among around 300,000 clones, more than 85% were seen once, and the ten largest hold approximately 5%. J gave up 0 bases and V 10 bases, and 10 bases lay outside the gene matches. This CDR3 is 15 amino acids long. Germline loops: CDR1 SNHLY, CDR2 FYNNEI.

The chain combines TRBV2 with TRBJ1-1; 8 positions agree with TRBD1. The material sequenced was peripheral blood, taken in a trial of Ad26.COV2.S vaccine versus placebo. This receptor was obtained from a person aged 18-65 years who received the Ad26.COV2.S COVID-19 vaccine or a placebo. The CDR3 DNA is TGTGCCACTCGACAGGGGAGATTCATGAACACTGAAGCTTTCTTT. This sequence encodes CATRQGRFMNTEAFF.